This TCR beta chain came from a study of blood T cell repertoires in COVID-19. This study enrolled people aged about 18 to 100 from about two dozen US geographic areas. The germline V gene encodes CDR1 SGHNT and CDR2 YYREEE (reference sequence). The CDR3 totals 14 residues. The junction had 7 bases not matched to a gene; V was cut back by 4 bases and J by 5 bases. The authors' processing: The authors estimated nucleated cell counts from reference gene primer amplification. Here immunoSEQ multiplex PCR was the method, and the copy in TCRdb shows in-frame clones only, minus some. V, J and clone size were drawn from that table, and D and trimming were deduced from the DNA. Of almost 400,000 clones in the sample, about nine tenths are singletons; the top ten hold 1.5% to 2%.

This rearrangement joins TRBV5-4 to TRBJ2-3; the match to TRBD2 covers 7 bases. The receptor comes from a woman aged 25 to 45 who had recovered from COVID-19. The sequenced sample consisted of PBMCs or T cells enriched from blood (not recorded which). This CDR3 reads CASSPLRGVDTQYF. In nucleotides, the CDR3 is TGTGCCAGCAGCCCCTTACGGGGGGTAGATACGCAGTATTTT.